This paragraph covers one T cell receptor (beta chain) sequence. This clonotype showed up just a few times. It lacks a known antigen. Base qualities were left out, and no much larger clone turns up one base away. These data are taken from a study of T-cell reconstitution after alpha-beta-depleted transplantation in children (dated by TCRdb to the mid-2010s). Regarding the complete study: The study quantitatively tracked T-cell immune reconstitution after TCRalphabeta/CD19-depleted allogeneic hematopoietic cell transplantation in children using TCR repertoire profiling.

Libraries were built with PCR. The sequencing machine was an Illumina HiSeq 2500. TCR libraries were prepared with molecular barcoding, using unique molecular identifiers to normalize TCRbeta repertoire quantification. The public reads were reprocessed in TCRdb via fastp at Q25 and MiXCR, keeping in-frame beta chains. Rows with a matching CDR3 protein are joined into one entry that keeps the most common DNA and genes. This sample comprises 500,000 or so distinct CDR3 sequences, 32% of them detected only once. The ten largest clones capture less than 2.5% of the sample. The germline V gene encodes CDR1 MNHEY and CDR2 SMNVEV (reference sequence). The cysteine opens and the phenylalanine closes a CDR3 of 16 amino acids. The sequence is cut down to CDR3 DNA, 48 bases in frame from base 1. At the junction V is shortened by 3 bases and J by 0 bases, with 14 bases in between.

The sequence links TRBV27 to TRBJ2-5; TRBD2 is possibly the D segment (6 matching bases). This clonotype originated in a human donor who donated a stem cell graft to a child with aplastic anemia. Sequences were derived from PBMCs from the stem cell graft donor, sampled from the stem cell graft. The CDR3 sequence is CASSFRWLAHQETQYF. In nucleotide form, the sequence is TGTGCCAGCAGTTTCAGGTGGCTAGCGCACCAAGAGACCCAGTACTTC.